One sample yielded the 8 T cell receptor beta chains listed below, sequenced in a study of identical twins' blood T cells. Each CDR3 protein gets one entry after TCRdb re-called the 5' RACE reads with MiXCR. The repertoire consists of 300,000 to 450,000 distinct CDR3 sequences, with more than 25% occurring once and the leading ten covering about 6%. Sequenced: PBMCs. The receptors come from a woman between 18 and 55 years old in good health.

The genes are TRBV7-8 and TRBJ2-3; TRBD2 agrees at 7 bases. The CDR3 runs 15 residues. V was pared by 5 bases and J by 2 bases, with 7 bases of the junction left unmatched. The germline CDR1 and CDR2 sequences are SGHVS and FQNEAQ. The CDR3 here is CASSRAGTITDTQYF. DNA of the CDR3: TGTGCCAGCAGCAGAGCCGGGACTATCACAGATACGCAGTATTTT.

The chain joins TRBV20-1 to TRBJ1-5; 10 nucleotides match TRBD1. The CDR3 length is 16 residues. V lost 0 bases and J lost 5; bases outside the gene matches: 7. The germline CDR1 and CDR2 sequences are DFQATT and SNEGSKA (reference sequence). The CDR3, as DNA: TGCAGTGCTAGAGATCCCGGGACAGGGGAAGATCAGCCCCAGCATTTT. Translation gives CSARDPGTGEDQPQHF.

In its sample, this clonotype was seen many times. The chain couples TRBV29-1 to TRBJ2-7, with TRBD1 matching over 11 bases. With V trimmed by 6 bases and J by 7 bases, 5 bases remained unmatched. The CDR3 consists of 12 residues. CDR1 and CDR2 from the germline V gene are SQVTM and ANQGSEA. The CDR3 region has the DNA TGCAGCGTCGGACAGGGGGCGGGTGAGCAGTACTTC. Translation gives CSVGQGAGEQYF.

This rearrangement joins TRBV7-2 to TRBJ2-1; 9 nucleotides align to TRBD2. The V gene's germline CDR1 is SGHTA and CDR2 FQGNSA. The CDR3 totals 15 residues. After removal of 3 bases from V and 2 bases from J, the junction contained 2 bases not matched to a gene. The CDR3 here is CASSFAGGAYNEQFF. In DNA form, the CDR3 reads TGTGCCAGCAGCTTCGCGGGAGGGGCCTACAATGAGCAGTTCTTC.

This clonotype was seen many times. The rearrangement links TRBV10-3 to TRBJ2-7; 10 bases are shared with TRBD1. The junction had 5 bases not matched to a gene; V was cut back by 5 bases and J by 4 bases. Germline V lookup: CDR1 ENHRY, CDR2 SYGVKD. The CDR3 runs 14 residues. CDR3 in amino acids: CAISRDRGFYEQYF. The CDR3 nucleotides read TGTGCCATCAGTAGGGACAGGGGATTTTACGAGCAGTACTTC.

This clonotype appeared many times. The chain carries TRBV6-5 and TRBJ1-5; the match to TRBD1 covers 9 bases. Germline assignment: CDR1 MNHEY and CDR2 SVGAGI. This CDR3 has 14 residues. The junction had 4 bases not matched to a gene; V was cut back by 5 bases and J by 5 bases. CDR3 coding DNA: TGTGCCAGCAGTAAGGACAGGGGATATCAGCCCCAGCATTTT. Its translation: CASSKDRGYQPQHF.

This rearrangement joins TRBV5-1 to TRBJ2-3; 8 nucleotides match TRBD1. Germline V gene sequence: CDR1 SGHRS, CDR2 YFSETQ. The CDR3 spans 15 residues. V was pared by 5 bases and J by 2 bases, with 7 bases of the junction left unmatched. The CDR3 region is CASSRQGPLTDTQYF. The CDR3, as DNA: TGCGCCAGCAGTCGACAGGGGCCGCTCACAGATACGCAGTATTTT.

In its sample, this clonotype was seen a few times. The genes are TRBV7-2 and TRBJ1-1; D is uncertain. In germline, CDR1 is SGHTA, CDR2 FQGNSA. This CDR3 is 12 amino acids long. V dropped 2 bases and J dropped 6 bases, with 7 bases sitting between them. CDR3: CASSLPPAEAFF. CDR3 sequence (DNA): TGTGCCAGCAGCTTACCTCCCGCTGAAGCTTTCTTT.